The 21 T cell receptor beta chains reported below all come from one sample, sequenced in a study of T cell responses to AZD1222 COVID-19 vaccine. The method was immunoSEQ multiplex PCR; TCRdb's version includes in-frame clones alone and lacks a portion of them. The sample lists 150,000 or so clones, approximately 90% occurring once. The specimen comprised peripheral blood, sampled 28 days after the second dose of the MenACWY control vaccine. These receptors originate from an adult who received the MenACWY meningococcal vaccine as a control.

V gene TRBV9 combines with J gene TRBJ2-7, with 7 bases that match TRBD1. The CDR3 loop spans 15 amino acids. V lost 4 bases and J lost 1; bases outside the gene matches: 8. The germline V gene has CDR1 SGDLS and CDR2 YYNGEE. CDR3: CASSSRQGDSYEQYF. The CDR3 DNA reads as TGTGCCAGCAGCTCCAGACAGGGCGATTCCTACGAGCAGTACTTC.

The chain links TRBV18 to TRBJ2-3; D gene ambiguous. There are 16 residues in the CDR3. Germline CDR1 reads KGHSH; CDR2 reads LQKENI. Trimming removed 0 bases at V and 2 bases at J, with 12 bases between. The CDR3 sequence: CASSPPSGPYTDTQYF. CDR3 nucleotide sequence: TGTGCCAGCTCACCACCGTCAGGTCCCTACACAGATACGCAGTATTTT.

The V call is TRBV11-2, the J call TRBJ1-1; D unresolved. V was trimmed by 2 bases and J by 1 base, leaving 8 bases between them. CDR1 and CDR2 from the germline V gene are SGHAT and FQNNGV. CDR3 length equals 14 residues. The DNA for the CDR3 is TGTGCCAGCAGCTTAACCTCGGGGAACACTGAAGCTTTCTTT. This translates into CASSLTSGNTEAFF. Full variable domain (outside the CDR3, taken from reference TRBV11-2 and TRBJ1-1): EAGVAQSPRYKIIEKRQSVAFWCNPISGHATLYWYQQILGQGPKLLIQFQNNGVVDDSQLPKDRFSAERLKGVDSTLKIQPAKLEDSAVYLCASSLTSGNTEAFFGQGTRLTVV.

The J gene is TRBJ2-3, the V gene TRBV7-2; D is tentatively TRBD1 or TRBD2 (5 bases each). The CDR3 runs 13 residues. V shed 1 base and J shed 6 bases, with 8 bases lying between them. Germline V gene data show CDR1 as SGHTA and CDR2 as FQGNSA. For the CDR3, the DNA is TGTGCCAGCAGCTTAGTGGGGGTGGATACGCAGTATTTT. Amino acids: CASSLVGVDTQYF.

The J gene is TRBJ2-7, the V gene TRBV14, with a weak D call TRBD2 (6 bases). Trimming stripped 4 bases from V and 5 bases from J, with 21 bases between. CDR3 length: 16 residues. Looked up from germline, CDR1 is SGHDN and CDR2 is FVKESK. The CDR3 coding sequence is TGTGCCAGCAGCCCCCTCTCATTGGGGGAGGTAAACGAGCAGTACTTC. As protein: CASSPLSLGEVNEQYF.

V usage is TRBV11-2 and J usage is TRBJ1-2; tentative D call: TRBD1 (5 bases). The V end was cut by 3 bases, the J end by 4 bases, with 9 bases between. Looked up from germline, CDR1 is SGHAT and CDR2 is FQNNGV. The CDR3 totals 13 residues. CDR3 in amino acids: CASSFGASYGYTF. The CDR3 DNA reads TGTGCCAGCAGCTTTGGGGCATCCTATGGCTACACCTTC.

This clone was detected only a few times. The DNA of the CDR3 is TGCAGCGTTGCCAGGAAGAACACTGAAGCTTTCTTT. Its translation: CSVARKNTEAFF. The chain links TRBV29-1 to TRBJ1-1; no clear D. Germline loops: CDR1 SQVTM, CDR2 ANQGSEA. This CDR3 is 12 amino acids long. V lost 4 bases and J lost 1, with 7 bases in between.

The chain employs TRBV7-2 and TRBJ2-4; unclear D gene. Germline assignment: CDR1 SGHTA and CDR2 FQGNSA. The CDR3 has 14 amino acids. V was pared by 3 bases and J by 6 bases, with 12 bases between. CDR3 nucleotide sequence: TGTGCCAGCAGCTTCCTGGTAGCCGCAAACATTCAGTACTTC. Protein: CASSFLVAANIQYF.

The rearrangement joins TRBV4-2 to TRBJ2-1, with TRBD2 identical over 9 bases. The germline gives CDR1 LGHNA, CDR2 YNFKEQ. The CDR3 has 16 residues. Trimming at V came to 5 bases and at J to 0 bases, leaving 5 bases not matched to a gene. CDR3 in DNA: TGTGCCAGCAGCGAAGCTAGCGGGGACTCCTACAATGAGCAGTTCTTC. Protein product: CASSEASGDSYNEQFF.

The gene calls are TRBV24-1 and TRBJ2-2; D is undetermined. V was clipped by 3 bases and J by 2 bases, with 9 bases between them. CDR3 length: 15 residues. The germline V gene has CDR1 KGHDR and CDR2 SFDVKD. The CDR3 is CATSDQAVNTGELFF. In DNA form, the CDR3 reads TGTGCCACCAGTGATCAGGCGGTTAACACCGGGGAGCTGTTTTTT.

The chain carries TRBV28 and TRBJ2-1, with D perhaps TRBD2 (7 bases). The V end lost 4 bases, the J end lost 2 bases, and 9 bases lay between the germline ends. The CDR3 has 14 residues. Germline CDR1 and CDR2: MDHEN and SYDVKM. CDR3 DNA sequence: TGTGCCAGCAGTTACGGGGGGCCCTACAATGAGCAGTTCTTC. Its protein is CASSYGGPYNEQFF.

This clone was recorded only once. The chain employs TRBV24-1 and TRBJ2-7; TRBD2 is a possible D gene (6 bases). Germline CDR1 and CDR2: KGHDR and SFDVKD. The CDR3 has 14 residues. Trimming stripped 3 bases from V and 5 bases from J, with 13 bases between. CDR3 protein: CATSDTQGGDEQYF. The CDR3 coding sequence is TGTGCCACCAGTGATACCCAGGGCGGGGACGAGCAGTACTTC.

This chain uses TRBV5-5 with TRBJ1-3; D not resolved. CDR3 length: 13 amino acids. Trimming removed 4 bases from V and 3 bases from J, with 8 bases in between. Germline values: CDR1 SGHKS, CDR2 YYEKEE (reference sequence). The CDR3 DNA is TGTGCCAGCAGCCCCTACATTGGAAACACCATATATTTT. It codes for CASSPYIGNTIYF. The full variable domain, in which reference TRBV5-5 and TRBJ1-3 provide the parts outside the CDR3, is DAGVTQSPTHLIKTRGQQVTLRCSPISGHKSVSWYQQVLGQGPQFIFQYYEKEERGRGNFPDRFSARQFPNYSSELNVNALLLGDSALYLCASSPYIGNTIYFGEGSWLTVV.

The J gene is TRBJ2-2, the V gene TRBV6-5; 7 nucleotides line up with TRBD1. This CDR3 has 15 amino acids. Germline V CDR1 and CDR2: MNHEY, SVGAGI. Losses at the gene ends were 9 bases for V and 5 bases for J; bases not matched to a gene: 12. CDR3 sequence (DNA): TGTGCCAGTTCGACAGGGAAATCCTGGACCGGGGAGCTGTTTTTT. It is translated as CASSTGKSWTGELFF.

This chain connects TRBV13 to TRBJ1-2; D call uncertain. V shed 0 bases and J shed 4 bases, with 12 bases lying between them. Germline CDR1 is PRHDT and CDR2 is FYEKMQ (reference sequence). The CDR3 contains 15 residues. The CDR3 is CASSLGEVESYGYTF. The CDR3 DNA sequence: TGTGCCAGCAGCTTAGGGGAAGTGGAGAGCTATGGCTACACCTTC. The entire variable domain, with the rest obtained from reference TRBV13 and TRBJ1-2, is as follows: AAGVIQSPRHLIKEKRETATLKCYPIPRHDTVYWYQQGPGQDPQFLISFYEKMQSDKGSIPDRFSAQQFSDYHSELNMSSLELGDSALYFCASSLGEVESYGYTFGSGTRLTVV.

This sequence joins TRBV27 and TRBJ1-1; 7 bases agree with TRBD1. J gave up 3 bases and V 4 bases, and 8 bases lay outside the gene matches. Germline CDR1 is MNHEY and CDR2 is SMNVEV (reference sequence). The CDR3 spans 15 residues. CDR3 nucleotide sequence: TGTGCCAGCAGTTCGGCCAGGGGGGAGGACACTGAAGCTTTCTTT. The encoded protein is CASSSARGEDTEAFF.

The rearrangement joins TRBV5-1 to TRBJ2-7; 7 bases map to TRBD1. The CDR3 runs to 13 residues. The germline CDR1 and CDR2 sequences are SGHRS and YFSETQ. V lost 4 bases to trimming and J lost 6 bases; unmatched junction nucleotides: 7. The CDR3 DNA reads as TGCGCCAGCAGCGCCGAGAGGGGGCGCGAGCAGTACTTC. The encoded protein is CASSAERGREQYF.

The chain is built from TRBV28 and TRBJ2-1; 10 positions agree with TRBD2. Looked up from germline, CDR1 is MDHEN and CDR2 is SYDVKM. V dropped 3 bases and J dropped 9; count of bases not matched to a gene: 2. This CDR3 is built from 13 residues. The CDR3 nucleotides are TGTGCCAGCAGTTTGGGACTAGCGAGTGAGCAGTTCTTC. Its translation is CASSLGLASEQFF.

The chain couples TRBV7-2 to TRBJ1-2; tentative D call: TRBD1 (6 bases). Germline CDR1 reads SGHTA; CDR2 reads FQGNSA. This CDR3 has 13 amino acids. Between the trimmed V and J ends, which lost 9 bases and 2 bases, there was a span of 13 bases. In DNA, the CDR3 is TGTGCCAGTCGCGGGGGCAGCAACTATGGCTACACCTTC. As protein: CASRGGSNYGYTF.

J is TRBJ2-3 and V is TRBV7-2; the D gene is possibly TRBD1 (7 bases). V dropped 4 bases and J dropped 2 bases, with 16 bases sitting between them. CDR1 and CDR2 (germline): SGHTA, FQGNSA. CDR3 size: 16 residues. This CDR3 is CASSYPGGRDTDTQYF. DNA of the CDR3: TGTGCCAGCAGCTACCCAGGGGGGCGGGACACAGATACGCAGTATTTT.

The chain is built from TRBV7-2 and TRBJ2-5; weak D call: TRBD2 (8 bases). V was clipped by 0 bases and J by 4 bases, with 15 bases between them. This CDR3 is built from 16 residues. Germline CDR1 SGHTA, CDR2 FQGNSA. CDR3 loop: CASSLAGGAGGETQYF. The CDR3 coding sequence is TGTGCCAGCAGCTTAGCAGGGGGCGCGGGAGGAGAGACCCAGTACTTC.